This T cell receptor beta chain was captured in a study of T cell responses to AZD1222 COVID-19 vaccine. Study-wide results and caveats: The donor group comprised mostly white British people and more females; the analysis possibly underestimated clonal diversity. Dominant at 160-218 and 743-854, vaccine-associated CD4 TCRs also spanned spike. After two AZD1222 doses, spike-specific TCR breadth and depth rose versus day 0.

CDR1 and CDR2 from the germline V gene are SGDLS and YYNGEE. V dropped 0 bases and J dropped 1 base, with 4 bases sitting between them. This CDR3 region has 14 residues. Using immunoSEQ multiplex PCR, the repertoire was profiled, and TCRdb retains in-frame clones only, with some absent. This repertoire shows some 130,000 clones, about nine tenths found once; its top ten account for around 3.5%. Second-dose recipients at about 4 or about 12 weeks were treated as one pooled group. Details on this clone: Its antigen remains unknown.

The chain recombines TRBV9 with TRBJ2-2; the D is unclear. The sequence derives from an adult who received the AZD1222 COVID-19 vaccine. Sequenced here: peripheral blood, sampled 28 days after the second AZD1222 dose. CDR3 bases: TGTGCCAGCAGCGTAGTAGGGAACACCGGGGAGCTGTTTTTT. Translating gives CASSVVGNTGELFF.